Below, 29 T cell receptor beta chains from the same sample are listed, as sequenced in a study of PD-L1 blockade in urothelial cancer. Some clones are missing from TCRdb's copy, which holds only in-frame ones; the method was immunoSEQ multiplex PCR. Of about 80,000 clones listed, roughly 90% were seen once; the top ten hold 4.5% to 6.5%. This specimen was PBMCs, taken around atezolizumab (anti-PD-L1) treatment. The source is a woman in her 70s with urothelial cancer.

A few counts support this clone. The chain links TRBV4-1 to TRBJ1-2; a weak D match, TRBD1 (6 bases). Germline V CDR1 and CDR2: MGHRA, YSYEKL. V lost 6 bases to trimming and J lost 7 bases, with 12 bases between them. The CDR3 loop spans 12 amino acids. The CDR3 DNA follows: TGCGCCAGCAGGGGCAGGGGATCTGGCTACACCTTC. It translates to CASRGRGSGYTF.

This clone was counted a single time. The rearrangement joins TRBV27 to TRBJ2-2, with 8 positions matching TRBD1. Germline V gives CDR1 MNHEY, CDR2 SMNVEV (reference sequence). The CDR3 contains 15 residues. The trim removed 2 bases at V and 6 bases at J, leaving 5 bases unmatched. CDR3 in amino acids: CASSLVQGAPGELFF. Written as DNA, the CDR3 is TGTGCCAGCAGTTTAGTGCAGGGGGCACCCGGGGAGCTGTTTTTT.

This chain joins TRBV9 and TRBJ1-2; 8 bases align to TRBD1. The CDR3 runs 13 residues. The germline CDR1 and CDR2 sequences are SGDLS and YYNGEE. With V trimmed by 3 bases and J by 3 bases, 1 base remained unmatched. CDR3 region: CASSGTGHYGYTF. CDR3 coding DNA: TGTGCCAGCAGCGGGACAGGGCACTATGGCTACACCTTC.

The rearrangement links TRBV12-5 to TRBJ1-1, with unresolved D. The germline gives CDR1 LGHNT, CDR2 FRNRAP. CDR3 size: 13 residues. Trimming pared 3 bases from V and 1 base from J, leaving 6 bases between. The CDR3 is CASGFGGNTEAFF. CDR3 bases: TGTGCTAGTGGTTTTGGAGGGAACACTGAAGCTTTCTTT.

The CDR3 here is CASSIAGYKFSDYGYTF. The CDR3 coding sequence is TGTGCCAGTAGTATCGCGGGATACAAATTTTCCGACTATGGCTACACCTTC. V and J are TRBV19 and TRBJ1-2; no reliable D call. Germline values: CDR1 LNHDA, CDR2 SQIVND (reference sequence). This CDR3 contains 17 residues. V was shortened by 3 bases and J by 3 bases, with 20 bases between the two germline ends. The variable domain in full, with the rest retrieved from reference TRBV19 and TRBJ1-2, is DGGITQSPKYLFRKEGQNVTLSCEQNLNHDAMYWYRQDPGQGLRLIYYSQIVNDFQKGDIAEGYSVSREKKESFPLTVTSAQKNPTAFYLCASSIAGYKFSDYGYTFGSGTRLTVV.

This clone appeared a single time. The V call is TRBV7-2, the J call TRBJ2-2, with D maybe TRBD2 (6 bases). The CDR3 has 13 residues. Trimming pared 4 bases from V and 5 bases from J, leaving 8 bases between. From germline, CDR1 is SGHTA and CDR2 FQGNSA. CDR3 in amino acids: CASSSRGTGELFF. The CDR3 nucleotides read TGTGCCAGCAGCTCACGGGGGACCGGGGAGCTGTTTTTT.

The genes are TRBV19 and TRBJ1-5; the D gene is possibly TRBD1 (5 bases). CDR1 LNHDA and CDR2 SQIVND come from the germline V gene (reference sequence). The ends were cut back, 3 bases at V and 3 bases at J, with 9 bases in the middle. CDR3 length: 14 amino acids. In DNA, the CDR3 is TGTGCCAGTAGTATTGCCAGGGACAATCAGCCCCAGCATTTT. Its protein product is CASSIARDNQPQHF.

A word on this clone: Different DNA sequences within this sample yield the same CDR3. In nucleotides, the CDR3 is TGCGCCAGCAGCTCCGGTGGGCCAGATACGCAGTATTTT. Its protein is CASSSGGPDTQYF. The V and J genes are TRBV5-1 and TRBJ2-3; no clear D gene. CDR3 length: 13 residues. The germline V gene encodes CDR1 SGHRS and CDR2 YFSETQ. The V end was cut by 3 bases, the J end by 4 bases, with 9 bases between.

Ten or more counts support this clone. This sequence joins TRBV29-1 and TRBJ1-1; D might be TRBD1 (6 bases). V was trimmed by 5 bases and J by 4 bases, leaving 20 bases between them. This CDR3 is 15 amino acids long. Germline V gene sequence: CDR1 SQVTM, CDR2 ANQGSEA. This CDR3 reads CSVPDPTGGGTEAFF. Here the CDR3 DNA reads TGCAGCGTTCCCGACCCGACAGGAGGAGGCACTGAAGCTTTCTTT.

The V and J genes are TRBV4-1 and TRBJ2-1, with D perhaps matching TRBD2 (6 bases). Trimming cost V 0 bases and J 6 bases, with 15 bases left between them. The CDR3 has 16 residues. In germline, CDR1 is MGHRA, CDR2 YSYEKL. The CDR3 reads CASSQEGDSSFNEQFF. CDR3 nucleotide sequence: TGCGCCAGCAGCCAAGAGGGGGACTCCTCGTTCAATGAGCAGTTCTTC.

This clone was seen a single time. The CDR3 nucleotides are TGCGCCAGCAGCAACAGTATGAGGAACACTGAAGCTTTCTTT. Its translation is CASSNSMRNTEAFF. This chain connects TRBV5-1 to TRBJ1-1; no definite D call. The CDR3 has 14 amino acids. V lost 4 bases and J 1 base, leaving 11 bases between the germline ends. CDR1 is SGHRS, CDR2 YFSETQ, per germline.

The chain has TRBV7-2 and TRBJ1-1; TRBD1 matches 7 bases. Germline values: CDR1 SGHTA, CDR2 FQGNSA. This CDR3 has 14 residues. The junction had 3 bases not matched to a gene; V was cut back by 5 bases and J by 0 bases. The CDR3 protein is CASSKQGMNTEAFF. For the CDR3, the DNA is TGTGCCAGCAGCAAACAGGGGATGAACACTGAAGCTTTCTTT.

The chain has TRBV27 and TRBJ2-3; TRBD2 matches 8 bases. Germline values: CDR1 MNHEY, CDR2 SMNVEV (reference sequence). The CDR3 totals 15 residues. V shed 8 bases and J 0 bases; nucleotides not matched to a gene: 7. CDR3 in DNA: TGTGCCAGCTCCGGGGGGGTTACTAGCACAGATACGCAGTATTTT. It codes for CASSGGVTSTDTQYF.

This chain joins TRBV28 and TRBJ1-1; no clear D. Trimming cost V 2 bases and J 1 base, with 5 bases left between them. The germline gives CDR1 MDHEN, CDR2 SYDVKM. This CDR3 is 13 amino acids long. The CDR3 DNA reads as TGTGCCAGCAGTTTAAGAGGGAACACTGAAGCTTTCTTT. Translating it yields CASSLRGNTEAFF.

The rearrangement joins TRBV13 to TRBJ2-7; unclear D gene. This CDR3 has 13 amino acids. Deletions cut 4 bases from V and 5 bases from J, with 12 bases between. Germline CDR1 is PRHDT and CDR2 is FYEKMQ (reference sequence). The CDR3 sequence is CASSSPGYHEQYF. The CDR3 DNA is TGTGCCAGCAGCTCCCCAGGATACCACGAGCAGTACTTC.

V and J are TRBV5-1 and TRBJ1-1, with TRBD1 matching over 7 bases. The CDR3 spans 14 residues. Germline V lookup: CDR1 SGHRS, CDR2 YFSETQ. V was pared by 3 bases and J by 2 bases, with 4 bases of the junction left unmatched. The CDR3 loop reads CASSSGTANTEAFF. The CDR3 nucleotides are TGCGCCAGCAGCTCCGGGACAGCTAACACTGAAGCTTTCTTT.

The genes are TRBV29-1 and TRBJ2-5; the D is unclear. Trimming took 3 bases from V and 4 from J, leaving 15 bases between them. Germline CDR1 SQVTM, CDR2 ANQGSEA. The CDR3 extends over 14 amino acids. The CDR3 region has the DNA TGCAGCGTTGATCGGCTGGCGGAAGGAGAGACCCAGTACTTC. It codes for CSVDRLAEGETQYF.

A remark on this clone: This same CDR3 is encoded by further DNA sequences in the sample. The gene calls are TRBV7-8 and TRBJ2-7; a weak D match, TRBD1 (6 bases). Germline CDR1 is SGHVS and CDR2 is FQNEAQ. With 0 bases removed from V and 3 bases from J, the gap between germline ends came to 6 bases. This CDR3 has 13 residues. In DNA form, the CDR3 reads TGTGCCAGCAGCTTAGCAGGGGGCTACGAGCAGTACTTC. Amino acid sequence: CASSLAGGYEQYF.

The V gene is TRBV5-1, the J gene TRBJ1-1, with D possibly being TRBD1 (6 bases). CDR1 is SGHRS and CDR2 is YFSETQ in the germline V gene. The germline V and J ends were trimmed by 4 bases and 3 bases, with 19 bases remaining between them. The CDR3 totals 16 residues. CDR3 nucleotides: TGCGCCAGCAGCCTTGCCCGACAGGTTCAGGACACTGAAGCTTTCTTT. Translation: CASSLARQVQDTEAFF.

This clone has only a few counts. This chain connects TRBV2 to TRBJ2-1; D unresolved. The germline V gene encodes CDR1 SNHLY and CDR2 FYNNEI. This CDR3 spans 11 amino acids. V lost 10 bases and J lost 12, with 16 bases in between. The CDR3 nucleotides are TGTGCCACCCAGTCTGCAGGTCGGCAGTTCTTC. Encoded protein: CATQSAGRQFF.

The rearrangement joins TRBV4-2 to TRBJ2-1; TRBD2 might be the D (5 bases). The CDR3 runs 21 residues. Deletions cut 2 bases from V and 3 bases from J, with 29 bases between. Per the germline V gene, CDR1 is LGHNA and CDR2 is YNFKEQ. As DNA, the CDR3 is TGTGCCAGCAGCCAAAAGGTTTGGAGCGCCCTGGTCCCTGGGAGCTACAATGAGCAGTTCTTC. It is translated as CASSQKVWSALVPGSYNEQFF.

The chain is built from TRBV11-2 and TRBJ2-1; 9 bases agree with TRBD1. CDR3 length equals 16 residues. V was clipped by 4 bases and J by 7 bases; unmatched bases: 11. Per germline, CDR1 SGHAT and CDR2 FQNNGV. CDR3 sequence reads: CASSSRIQGAGNEQFF. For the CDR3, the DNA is TGTGCCAGCAGCTCCCGTATACAGGGGGCGGGGAATGAGCAGTTCTTC. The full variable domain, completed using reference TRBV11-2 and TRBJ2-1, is EAGVAQSPRYKIIEKRQSVAFWCNPISGHATLYWYQQILGQGPKLLIQFQNNGVVDDSQLPKDRFSAERLKGVDSTLKIQPAKLEDSAVYLCASSSRIQGAGNEQFFGPGTRLTVL.

CDR3 coding DNA: TGTGCCAGCAGCTTTGCGATTAGCGGGAGTGGGACCCAGTACTTC. It is translated as CASSFAISGSGTQYF. This rearrangement joins TRBV5-4 to TRBJ2-5; TRBD2 aligns across 9 bases. V was clipped by 2 bases and J by 7 bases; unmatched bases: 9. Germline V lookup: CDR1 SGHNT, CDR2 YYREEE (reference sequence). This CDR3 has 15 amino acids.

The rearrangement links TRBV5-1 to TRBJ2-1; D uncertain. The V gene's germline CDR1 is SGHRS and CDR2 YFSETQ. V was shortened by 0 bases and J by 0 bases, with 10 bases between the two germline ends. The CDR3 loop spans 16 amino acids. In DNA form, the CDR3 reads TGCGCCAGCAGCTTGGTGGCCGCCAGCTCCTACAATGAGCAGTTCTTC. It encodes CASSLVAASSYNEQFF. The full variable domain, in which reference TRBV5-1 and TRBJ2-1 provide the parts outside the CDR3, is KAGVTQTPRYLIKTRGQQVTLSCSPISGHRSVSWYQQTPGQGLQFLFEYFSETQRNKGNFPGRFSGRQFSNSRSEMNVSTLELGDSALYLCASSLVAASSYNEQFFGPGTRLTVL.

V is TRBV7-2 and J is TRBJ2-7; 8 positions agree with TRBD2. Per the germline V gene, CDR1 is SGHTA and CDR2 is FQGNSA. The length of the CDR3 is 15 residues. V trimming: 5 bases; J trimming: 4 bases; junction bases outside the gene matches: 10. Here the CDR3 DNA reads TGTGCCAGCAGCCAAAGATCGGGGGGGCAGTACGAGCAGTACTTC. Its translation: CASSQRSGGQYEQYF.

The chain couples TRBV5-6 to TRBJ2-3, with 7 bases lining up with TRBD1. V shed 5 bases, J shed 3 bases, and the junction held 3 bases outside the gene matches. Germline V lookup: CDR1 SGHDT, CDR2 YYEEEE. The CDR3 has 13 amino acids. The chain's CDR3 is CASRATGTDTQYF. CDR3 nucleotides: TGTGCCAGCAGGGCGACAGGGACAGATACGCAGTATTTT.

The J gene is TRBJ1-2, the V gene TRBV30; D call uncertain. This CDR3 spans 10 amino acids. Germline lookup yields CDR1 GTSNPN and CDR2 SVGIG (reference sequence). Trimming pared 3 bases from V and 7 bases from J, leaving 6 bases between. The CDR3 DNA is TGTGCCTGGAGAGAGGGTGGCTACACCTTC. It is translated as CAWREGGYTF. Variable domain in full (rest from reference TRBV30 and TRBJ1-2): SQTIHQWPATLVQPVGSPLSLECTVEGTSNPNLYWYRQAAGRGLQLLFYSVGIGQISSEVPQNLSASRPQDRQFILSSKKLLLSDSGFYLCAWREGGYTFGSGTRLTVV.

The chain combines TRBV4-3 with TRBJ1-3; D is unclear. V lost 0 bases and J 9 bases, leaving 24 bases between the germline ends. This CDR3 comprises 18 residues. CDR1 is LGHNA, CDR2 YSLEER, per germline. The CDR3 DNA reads TGCGCCAGCAGCCAAGAAGTAGCAGGCGGGGTTTCGGTACGCACCATATATTTT. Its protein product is CASSQEVAGGVSVRTIYF.

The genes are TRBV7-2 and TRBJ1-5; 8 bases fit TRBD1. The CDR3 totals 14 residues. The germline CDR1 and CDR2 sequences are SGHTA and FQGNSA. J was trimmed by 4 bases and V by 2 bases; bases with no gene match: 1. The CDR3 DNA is TGTGCCAGCAGCTTAAGGACAGGGAATCAGCCCCAGCATTTT. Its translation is CASSLRTGNQPQHF.